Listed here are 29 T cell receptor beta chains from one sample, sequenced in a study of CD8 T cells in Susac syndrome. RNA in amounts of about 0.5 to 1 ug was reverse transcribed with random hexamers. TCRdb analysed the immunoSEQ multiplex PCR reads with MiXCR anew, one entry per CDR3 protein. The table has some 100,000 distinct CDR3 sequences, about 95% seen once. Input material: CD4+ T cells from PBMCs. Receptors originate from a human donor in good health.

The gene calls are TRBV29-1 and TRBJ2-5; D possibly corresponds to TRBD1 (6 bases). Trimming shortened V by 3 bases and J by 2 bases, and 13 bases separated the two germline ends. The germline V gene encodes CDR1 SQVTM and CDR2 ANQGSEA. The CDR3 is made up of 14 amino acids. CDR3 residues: CSVDFNRVQETQYF. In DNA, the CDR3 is TGCAGCGTTGATTTCAACAGGGTTCAAGAGACCCAGTACTTC.

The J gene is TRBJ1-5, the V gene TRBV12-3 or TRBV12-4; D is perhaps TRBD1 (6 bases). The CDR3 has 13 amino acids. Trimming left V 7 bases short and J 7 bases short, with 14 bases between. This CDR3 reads CASTPTGYQPQHF. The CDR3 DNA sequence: TGTGCCAGCACCCCCACAGGGTACCAGCCCCAGCATTTT.

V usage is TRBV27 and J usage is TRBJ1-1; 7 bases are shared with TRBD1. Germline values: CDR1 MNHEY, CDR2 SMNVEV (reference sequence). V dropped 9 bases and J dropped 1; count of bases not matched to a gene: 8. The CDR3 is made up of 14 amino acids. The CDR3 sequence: CASKPGQQNTEAFF. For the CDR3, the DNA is TGTGCCAGTAAACCGGGACAGCAGAACACTGAAGCTTTCTTT.

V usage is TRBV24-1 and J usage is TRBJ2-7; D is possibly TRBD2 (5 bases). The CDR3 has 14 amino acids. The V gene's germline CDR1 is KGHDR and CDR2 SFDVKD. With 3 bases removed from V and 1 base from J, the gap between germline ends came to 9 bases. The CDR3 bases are TGTGCCACCAGTGATCCGACTACTTCCTACGAGCAGTACTTC. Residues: CATSDPTTSYEQYF.

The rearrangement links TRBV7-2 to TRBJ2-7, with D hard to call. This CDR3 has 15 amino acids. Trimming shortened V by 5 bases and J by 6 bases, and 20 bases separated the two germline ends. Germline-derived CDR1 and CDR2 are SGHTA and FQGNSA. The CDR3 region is CASSPPWSPAGEQYF. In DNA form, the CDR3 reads TGTGCCAGCAGCCCCCCGTGGTCTCCCGCCGGCGAGCAGTACTTC.

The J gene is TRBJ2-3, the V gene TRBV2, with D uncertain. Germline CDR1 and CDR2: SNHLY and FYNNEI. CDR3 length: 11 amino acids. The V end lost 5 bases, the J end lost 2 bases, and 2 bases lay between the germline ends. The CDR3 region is CASSYTDTQYF. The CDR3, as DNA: TGTGCCAGCAGTTACACAGATACGCAGTATTTT.

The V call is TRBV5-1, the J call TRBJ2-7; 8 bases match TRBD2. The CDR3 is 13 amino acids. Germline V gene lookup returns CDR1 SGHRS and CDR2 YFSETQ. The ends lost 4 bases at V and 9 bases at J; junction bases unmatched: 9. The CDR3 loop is CASSPGGAAGQYF. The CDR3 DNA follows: TGCGCCAGCAGCCCGGGGGGGGCCGCGGGGCAGTACTTC.

DNA of the CDR3: TGTGCCAGCAGTTCGCCCGGGACAGGGAGAGGCTATGGCTACACCTTC. Translation: CASSSPGTGRGYGYTF. The chain links TRBV28 to TRBJ1-2; 9 nucleotides agree with TRBD1. The CDR3 covers 16 residues. With 4 bases clipped from V and 4 bases from J, the junction kept 10 bases outside the gene matches. Germline CDR1 reads MDHEN; CDR2 reads SYDVKM.

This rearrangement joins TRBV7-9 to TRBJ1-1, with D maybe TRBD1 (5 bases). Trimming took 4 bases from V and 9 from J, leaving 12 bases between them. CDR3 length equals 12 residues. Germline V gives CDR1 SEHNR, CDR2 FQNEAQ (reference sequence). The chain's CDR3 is CASSWAGQKAFF. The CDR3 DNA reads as TGTGCCAGCAGCTGGGCCGGACAAAAAGCTTTCTTT.

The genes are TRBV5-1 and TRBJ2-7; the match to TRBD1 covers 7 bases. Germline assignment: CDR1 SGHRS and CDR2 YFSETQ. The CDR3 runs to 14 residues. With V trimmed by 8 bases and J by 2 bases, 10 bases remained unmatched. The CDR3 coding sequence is TGCGCCAGTTCTAGACAGGGCGACACCTACGAGCAGTACTTC. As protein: CASSRQGDTYEQYF.

CDR3 protein: CASRLRASDTDTQYF. The CDR3 DNA is TGTGCCAGCAGGCTTAGGGCTAGCGACACAGATACGCAGTATTTT. The rearrangement uses TRBV7-2 and TRBJ2-3; a possible D gene is TRBD2 (6 bases). The CDR3 has 15 amino acids. The V gene lost 6 bases and the J gene lost 2 bases, with 15 bases spanning the gap. The V gene's germline CDR1 is SGHTA and CDR2 FQGNSA.

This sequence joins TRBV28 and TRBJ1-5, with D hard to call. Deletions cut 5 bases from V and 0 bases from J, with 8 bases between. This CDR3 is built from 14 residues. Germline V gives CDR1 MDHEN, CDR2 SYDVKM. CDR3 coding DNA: TGTGCCAGCAGTCTAGAATATAGCAATCAGCCCCAGCATTTT. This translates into CASSLEYSNQPQHF. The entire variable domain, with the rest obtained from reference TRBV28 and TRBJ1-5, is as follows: DVKVTQSSRYLVKRTGEKVFLECVQDMDHENMFWYRQDPGLGLRLIYFSYDVKMKEKGDIPEGYSVSREKKERFSLILESASTNQTSMYLCASSLEYSNQPQHFGDGTRLSIL.

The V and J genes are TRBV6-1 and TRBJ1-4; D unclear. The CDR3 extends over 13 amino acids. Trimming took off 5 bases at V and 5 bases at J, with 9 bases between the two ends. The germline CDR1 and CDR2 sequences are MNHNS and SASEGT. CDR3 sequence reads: CASSITRNEKLFF. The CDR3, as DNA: TGTGCCAGCAGTATAACAAGGAATGAAAAACTGTTTTTT.

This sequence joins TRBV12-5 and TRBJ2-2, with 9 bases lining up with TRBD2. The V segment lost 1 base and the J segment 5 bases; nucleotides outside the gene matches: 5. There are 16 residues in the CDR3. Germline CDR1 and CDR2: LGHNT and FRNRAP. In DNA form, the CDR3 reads TGTGCTAGTGGTTTGGGTATTAGCGGGAGAACCGGGGAGCTGTTTTTT. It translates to CASGLGISGRTGELFF. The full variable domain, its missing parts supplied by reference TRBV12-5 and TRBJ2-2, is DARVTQTPRHKVTEMGQEVTMRCQPILGHNTVFWYRQTMMQGLELLAYFRNRAPLDDSGMPKDRFSAEMPDATLATLKIQPSEPRDSAVYFCASGLGISGRTGELFFGEGSRLTVL.

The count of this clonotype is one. The DNA for the CDR3 is TGTGCCAGCGGGGACAGGGTTGGTGGCTACACCTTC. Protein sequence: CASGDRVGGYTF. The V and J genes are TRBV27 and TRBJ1-2; 9 bases map to TRBD1. Germline V CDR1 and CDR2: MNHEY, SMNVEV (reference sequence). The CDR3 runs to 12 residues. V shed 8 bases, J shed 7 bases, and the junction held 5 bases outside the gene matches.

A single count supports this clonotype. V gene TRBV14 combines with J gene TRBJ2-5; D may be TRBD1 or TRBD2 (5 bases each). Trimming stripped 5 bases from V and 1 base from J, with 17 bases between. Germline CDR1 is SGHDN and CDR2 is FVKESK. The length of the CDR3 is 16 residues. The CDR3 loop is CASSLSTGRPQETQYF. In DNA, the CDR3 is TGTGCCAGCAGCTTATCGACGGGACGGCCCCAAGAGACCCAGTACTTC. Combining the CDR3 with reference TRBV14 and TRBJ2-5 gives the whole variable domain EAGVTQFPSHSVIEKGQTVTLRCDPISGHDNLYWYRRVMGKEIKFLLHFVKESKQDESGMPNNRFLAERTGGTYSTLKVQPAELEDSGVYFCASSLSTGRPQETQYFGPGTRLLVL.

The CDR3 DNA reads as TGTGCCAGCAGCCCGCCTGGAAACAAATACAATGAGCAGTTCTTC. This translates into CASSPPGNKYNEQFF. The chain carries TRBV5-6 and TRBJ2-1; D call uncertain. The CDR3 covers 15 residues. The germline V and J ends were trimmed by 4 bases and 4 bases, with 15 bases remaining between them. CDR1 is SGHDT, CDR2 YYEEEE, per germline.

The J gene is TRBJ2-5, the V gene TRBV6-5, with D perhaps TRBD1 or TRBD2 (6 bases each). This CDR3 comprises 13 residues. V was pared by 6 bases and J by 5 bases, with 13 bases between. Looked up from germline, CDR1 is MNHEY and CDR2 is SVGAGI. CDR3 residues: CASSTGAWETQYF. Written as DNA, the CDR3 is TGTGCCAGCAGCACGGGGGCCTGGGAGACCCAGTACTTC.

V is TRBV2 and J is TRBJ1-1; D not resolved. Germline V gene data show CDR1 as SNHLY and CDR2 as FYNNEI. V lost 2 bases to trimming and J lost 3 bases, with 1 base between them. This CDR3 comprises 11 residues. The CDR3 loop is CASSEYTEAFF. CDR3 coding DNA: TGTGCCAGCAGTGAATACACTGAAGCTTTCTTT.

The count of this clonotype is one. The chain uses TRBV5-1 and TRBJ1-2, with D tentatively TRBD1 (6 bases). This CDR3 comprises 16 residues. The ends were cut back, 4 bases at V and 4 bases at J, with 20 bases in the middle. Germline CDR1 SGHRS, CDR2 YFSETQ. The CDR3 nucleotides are TGCGCCAGCAGCCAGGGCGAAAGGGGGGGAGTCTATGGCTACACCTTC. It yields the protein CASSQGERGGVYGYTF.

The CDR3 is CASSPAGRGGVNEQFF. In nucleotides, the CDR3 is TGCGCCAGCAGCCCGGCCGGGAGGGGGGGAGTTAATGAGCAGTTCTTC. V and J are TRBV5-1 and TRBJ2-1, with 8 positions matching TRBD2. The germline V gene has CDR1 SGHRS and CDR2 YFSETQ. The CDR3 runs 16 residues. J gave up 7 bases and V 4 bases, and 13 bases lay outside the gene matches.

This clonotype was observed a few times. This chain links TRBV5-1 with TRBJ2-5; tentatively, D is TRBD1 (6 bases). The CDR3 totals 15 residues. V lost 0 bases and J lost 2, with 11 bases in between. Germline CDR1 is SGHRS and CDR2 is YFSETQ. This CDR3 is CASSLVGQKQETQYF. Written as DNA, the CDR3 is TGCGCCAGCAGCTTGGTCGGACAGAAGCAAGAGACCCAGTACTTC. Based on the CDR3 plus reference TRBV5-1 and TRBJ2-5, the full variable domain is KAGVTQTPRYLIKTRGQQVTLSCSPISGHRSVSWYQQTPGQGLQFLFEYFSETQRNKGNFPGRFSGRQFSNSRSEMNVSTLELGDSALYLCASSLVGQKQETQYFGPGTRLLVL.

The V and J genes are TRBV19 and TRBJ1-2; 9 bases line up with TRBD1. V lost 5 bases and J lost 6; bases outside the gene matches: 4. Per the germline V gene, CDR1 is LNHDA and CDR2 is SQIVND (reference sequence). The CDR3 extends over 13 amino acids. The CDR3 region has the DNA TGTGCCAGTAGTCCTGGACAGGGGAATGGCTACACCTTC. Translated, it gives CASSPGQGNGYTF.

In DNA form, the CDR3 reads TGTGCCAGCAGTTGGCTAGCGGGGCCCTACGAGCAGTACTTC. The encoded protein is CASSWLAGPYEQYF. V is TRBV27 and J is TRBJ2-7; 9 nucleotides agree with TRBD2. Germline trimming cut 4 bases from V and 2 bases from J; bases unmatched to any gene: 3. The CDR3 runs to 14 residues. CDR1 MNHEY and CDR2 SMNVEV come from the germline V gene (reference sequence).

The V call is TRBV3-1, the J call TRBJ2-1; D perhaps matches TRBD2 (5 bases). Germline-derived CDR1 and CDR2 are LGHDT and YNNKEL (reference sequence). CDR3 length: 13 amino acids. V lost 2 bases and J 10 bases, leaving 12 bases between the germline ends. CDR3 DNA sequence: TGTGCCAGCAGCCAAAAACTAGGCGGGGAGCAGTTCTTC. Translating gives CASSQKLGGEQFF.

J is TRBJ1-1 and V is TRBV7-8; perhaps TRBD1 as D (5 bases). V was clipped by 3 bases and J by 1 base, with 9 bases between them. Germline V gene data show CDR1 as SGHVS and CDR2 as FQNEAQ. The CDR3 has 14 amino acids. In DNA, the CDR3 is TGTGCCAGCAGCTTCGGGACGGAGAACACTGAAGCTTTCTTT. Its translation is CASSFGTENTEAFF.

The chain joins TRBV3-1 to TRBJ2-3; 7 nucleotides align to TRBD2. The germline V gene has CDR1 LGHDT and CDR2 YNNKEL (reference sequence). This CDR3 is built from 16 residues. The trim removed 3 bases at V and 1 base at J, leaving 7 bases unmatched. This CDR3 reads CASSHGVGGGTDTQYF. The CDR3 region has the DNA TGTGCCAGCAGCCATGGCGTGGGGGGGGGCACAGATACGCAGTATTTT.

The CDR3: CASSSNTDTQYF. The CDR3 region has the DNA TGTGCCAGCAGTTCTAACACAGATACGCAGTATTTT. The chain joins TRBV6-5 to TRBJ2-3; D is undetermined. This CDR3 is built from 12 residues. Germline V gives CDR1 MNHEY, CDR2 SVGAGI. Trimming shortened V by 4 bases and J by 2 bases, and 4 bases separated the two germline ends.

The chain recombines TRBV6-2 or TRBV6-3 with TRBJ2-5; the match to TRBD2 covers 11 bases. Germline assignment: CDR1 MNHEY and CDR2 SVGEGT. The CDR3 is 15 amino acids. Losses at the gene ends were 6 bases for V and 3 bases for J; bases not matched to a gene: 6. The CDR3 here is CASSRPGLAEETQYF. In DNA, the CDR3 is TGTGCCAGCAGCCGCCCGGGACTAGCGGAAGAGACCCAGTACTTC.